The source of this T cell receptor beta chain is a study of blood T cells in healthy people across ages. Study in general: Per two T cells, about one barcoded beta molecule was captured through template switching. Study results and limitations: Investigators viewed diversity estimates from one million T cells as underestimates, the study reported. A roughly linear fall in TCR beta diversity per million T cells was seen with increasing age.

Alongside a J-beta primer mix, a sample-barcoded 5' primer served in a second PCR lasting 7 to 11 cycles. TCRdb reprocessed the 5' RACE reads via MiXCR and lists one record per CDR3 protein. The repertoire includes some 1.5 million distinct CDR3 sequences, roughly 27% of them detected once, and about 8% sits in the top ten. Each sample provided at least 6 micrograms of extracted total RNA. As for this clonotype: Its cognate antigen is unknown.

The CDR3 is 20 residues long. V shed 6 bases and J 0 bases; nucleotides not matched to a gene: 18. This clonotype originated in a young woman in good health. The rearrangement links TRBV12-3 or TRBV12-4 to TRBJ2-1; 9 positions match TRBD2. The sample consisted of blood. The CDR3 is CASSTASGRRRMSSYNEQFF. DNA for the CDR3: TGTGCCAGCAGCACCGCCAGCGGGAGGAGGCGTATGAGCTCCTACAATGAGCAGTTCTTC.